These T cell receptor beta chains were read from a single sample in a study of T cell responses to AZD1222 COVID-19 vaccine. Assay used: immunoSEQ multiplex PCR; TCRdb lists only in-frame clones, some missing. The sample shows 110,000 to 150,000 clones, about 86% of them seen only once. Sequenced here: peripheral blood, sampled on day 0 of AZD1222 vaccination. The receptors were sampled from an adult in good health. The CDR3 runs from the conserved cysteine through the conserved F or W. Fields, in order: CDR3 DNA, CDR3 protein, V gene, clone size, J gene, D gene. D genes are given only for firm matches. Part of the rows lack a size; the others show once, few, many or a class for expanded clones.

TGTGCCAGTAACCGAGCGGGAGTGAACACCGGGGAGCTGTTTTTT CASNRAGVNTGELFF TRBV19 - TRBJ2-2 TRBD2
TGTGCCAGTAGCCCTGGACAGCTGGGGTATGGCTACACCTTC CASSPGQLGYGYTF TRBV19 - TRBJ1-2 -
TGCGCCAGCAGCCAAGAGAAGGAGGGTACGCAGTATTTT CASSQEKEGTQYF TRBV4-3 - TRBJ2-3 -
TGTGCCAGCAGCGCGGGACGGAGAACAGATACGCAGTATTTT CASSAGRRTDTQYF TRBV9 - TRBJ2-3 -
TGCGCCAGCAGCTGGGGTACGCTAGGGGGGAGTGAAGCTTTCTTT CASSWGTLGGSEAFF TRBV5-1 - TRBJ1-1 -
TGTGCCAGCAGCTGGGAAGAGACCCAGTACTTC CASSWEETQYF TRBV7-9 - TRBJ2-5 -
TGTGCCAGCAGGTCGGGACAGGGAGGATGGGACTATGGCTACACCTTC CASRSGQGGWDYGYTF TRBV28 - TRBJ1-2 TRBD1
TGTGCCACACGACCCGACAGGGGCCCCTACTCTGGAAACACCATATATTTT CATRPDRGPYSGNTIYF TRBV19 - TRBJ1-3 TRBD1
TGCAGTGCTAGTGGATTTTCGGTGGCGGTGATCACTGAAGCTTTCTTT CSASGFSVAVITEAFF TRBV20-1 - TRBJ1-1 -
TGTGCCAGCAGCTTGGTACTAGCGGGAGTGGCCCCGAAGAAAACCCAGTACTTC CASSLVLAGVAPKKTQYF TRBV5-6 - TRBJ2-5 TRBD2
TGCGCCAGCAGCTATTCGGACGCGGGACTCTTGAACACTGAAGCTTTCTTT CASSYSDAGLLNTEAFF TRBV5-1 - TRBJ1-1 -
TGTGCCAGCAGCCCCCGTTGGAGGGAGGTCAATGAGCAGTTCTTC CASSPRWREVNEQFF TRBV7-8 - TRBJ2-1 -
TGTGCCAGCAGCTTAGTTCATAGCGGAGAGACCCAGTACTTC CASSLVHSGETQYF TRBV7-2 once TRBJ2-5 -
TGTGCCAGCAGCGTGAACACTGAAGCTTTCTTT CASSVNTEAFF TRBV7-9 - TRBJ1-1 -
TGTGCCAGTTCCCGGGAACTGCCGATCACCGGGGAGCTGTTTTTT CASSRELPITGELFF TRBV2 - TRBJ2-2 -
TGTGCCAGCAGCTTAGATGGGGGATCCCAGTTCTTC CASSLDGGSQFF TRBV7-9 - TRBJ2-1 -
TGTGCCAGCAGCTTCGCGGCAGGGTCTGCCTATGGCTACACCTTC CASSFAAGSAYGYTF TRBV11-2 - TRBJ1-2 -
TGCGCCAGCAGCACCTCCACAGGGACCGGGGAGCTGTTTTTT CASSTSTGTGELFF TRBV5-1 - TRBJ2-2 -
TGTGCCAGCAGCCAAGGGAACACTGAAGCTTTCTTT CASSQGNTEAFF TRBV3-1/TRBV3-2 - TRBJ1-1 -
TGTGCCAGCATGAGGGGGGGCTATGGCTACACCTTC CASMRGGYGYTF TRBV2 - TRBJ1-2 -
TGTGCCAGCAGCGCTGGGACTAGCGGATACAATGAGCAGTTCTTC CASSAGTSGYNEQFF TRBV2 - TRBJ2-1 TRBD2
TGTGCCAGCAGCCAGGGTGGCGGGATAAGTGAGCAGTTCTTC CASSQGGGISEQFF TRBV3-1/TRBV3-2 - TRBJ2-1 -
TGTGCCAGCAGCTCCGGGACTAGCGGATCCACCGGGGAGCTGTTTTTT CASSSGTSGSTGELFF TRBV5-4 - TRBJ2-2 TRBD2
TGCGCCAGCAGCTACCCTGCGGGCACAGATACGCAGTATTTT CASSYPAGTDTQYF TRBV5-1 - TRBJ2-3 -
TGTGCCAGCAGCCCACGGACAGAGATACACACTGAAGCTTTCTTT CASSPRTEIHTEAFF TRBV9 - TRBJ1-1 -
TGTGCCAGCAGCTCCACGACAGCAGAAGGCTACACCTTC CASSSTTAEGYTF TRBV5-4 - TRBJ1-2 -
TGTGCCAGCAGTGCATACTTGGTTCACAATGAGCAGTTCTTC CASSAYLVHNEQFF TRBV27 - TRBJ2-1 -
TGTGCTTCCATGGTGAACACTGAAGCTTTCTTT CASMVNTEAFF TRBV2 - TRBJ1-1 -
TGCGCCAGCAGCCAAGAGATGGTGAACTCTGGAAACACCATATATTTT CASSQEMVNSGNTIYF TRBV4-1 few TRBJ1-3 -
TGCGCCAGCAGCCAACGACTAGCGGGAGATTTGGGTGAGCAGTTCTTC CASSQRLAGDLGEQFF TRBV4-1 - TRBJ2-1 TRBD2
TGTGCCAGCGGCGTGCGAACTGAAGCTTTCTTT CASGVRTEAFF TRBV13 - TRBJ1-1 -
TGTGCCAGCAGTCAGACTAGCGGGAGGTTGGCCTACGAGCAGTACTTC CASSQTSGRLAYEQYF TRBV6-2/TRBV6-3 - TRBJ2-7 TRBD2
TGTGCCAGCTCACCGACGGAAGAGACCCAGTACTTC CASSPTEETQYF TRBV18 - TRBJ2-5 -
TGTGCCAGCAGTTTATTCGAATCCGGGGTTCGCGAGCAGTACTTC CASSLFESGVREQYF TRBV27 - TRBJ2-7 -
TGTGCCAGCACCTCAAGGGGGACAGGACTAAGGTGGAATCAGCCCCAGCATTTT CASTSRGTGLRWNQPQHF TRBV28 - TRBJ1-5 TRBD1
TGTGCCAGCAGCTTGACCGGGACTTCCCACGAGCAGTACTTC CASSLTGTSHEQYF TRBV7-9 - TRBJ2-7 -
TGTGCCAGCAGTACCACTCAGATAGGGACAGGGGCTTATGGCTACACCTTC CASSTTQIGTGAYGYTF TRBV28 - TRBJ1-2 TRBD1
TGTGCCAGCAGTAACAGGGGCGGGAACACTGAAGCTTTCTTT CASSNRGGNTEAFF TRBV27 few TRBJ1-1 TRBD1
TGCGCCAGCAGCCAAGAGATAAGTATTAATTCTTATGGCTACACCTTC CASSQEISINSYGYTF TRBV4-3 - TRBJ1-2 -
TGTGCCAGCAGCGGAGGTGTGACTAGTGCCTCAGATACGCAGTATTTT CASSGGVTSASDTQYF TRBV11-3 few TRBJ2-3 -
TGTGCCAGCAAGGACCGGAGGAACACTGAAGCTTTCTTT CASKDRRNTEAFF TRBV27 - TRBJ1-1 -
TGTGCCAGCAGGCCGGGGACTGAAGCTTTCTTT CASRPGTEAFF TRBV7-9 - TRBJ1-1 -
TGTGCCAGCAGCTTCCGGACTAGTTCCCCAGATACGCAGTATTTT CASSFRTSSPDTQYF TRBV13 - TRBJ2-3 TRBD2
TGTGCCAGCAGCTTAGTAGGCAGGGTTATCACCGGGGAGCTGTTTTTT CASSLVGRVITGELFF TRBV11-2 - TRBJ2-2 -
TGTGCCTGGAAAAGGGTTTATGAAGCTTTCTTT CAWKRVYEAFF TRBV30 - TRBJ1-1 -
TGTGCTTCTCCGGGACAGGGGAACACTGAAGCTTTCTTT CASPGQGNTEAFF TRBV30 - TRBJ1-1 TRBD1
TGTGCCAGCAGCCCCCCAGGAAGACAGGATAACACTGAAGCTTTCTTT CASSPPGRQDNTEAFF TRBV3-1/TRBV3-2 - TRBJ1-1 -
TGTGCCAGCAGCCCCCCATCAGTCTATGGCTACACCTTC CASSPPSVYGYTF TRBV9 once TRBJ1-2 -
TGTGCCAGCAGCGGCGATGGTTACGGGGAGCTGTTTTTT CASSGDGYGELFF TRBV5-6 - TRBJ2-2 -
TGTGCCAGCAGCTCCGGGGGGGGAGGAAACACCATATATTTT CASSSGGGGNTIYF TRBV7-2 - TRBJ1-3 -
TGTGCCAGCAGTGACAGGGGCGCGGGTGGAAACACCATATATTTT CASSDRGAGGNTIYF TRBV9 once TRBJ1-3 TRBD1